This T cell receptor beta chain was obtained from a study of Ad26.COV2.S vaccination and SARS-CoV-2 variants. Study-wide context: By the intramuscular route, Ad26.COV2.S was given once, or twice 56 days apart.

Treatment here: 19 received Ad26.COV2.S at low or high dose, single or two shots; about five received placebo; per-sample allocation not given. Each sample was drawn 63 days after the first injection (of vaccine or placebo). Germline V gives CDR1 SGDLS, CDR2 YYNGEE. The CDR3 covers 14 residues. Trimming pared 0 bases from V and 7 bases from J, leaving 11 bases between. Measured with immunoSEQ multiplex PCR; TCRdb has only the in-frame clones, and not every one. The table records roughly 400,000 clones, roughly 90% of them present only once. Findings and limits, study-wide: Breadth and depth estimates from TCRs may understate total T cell responses.

In regard to this clone: Its specificity is unknown.

The TCR sequence derives from a person between 18 and 60 years old who received the Ad26.COV2.S COVID-19 vaccine or a placebo. Here the sequenced sample was peripheral blood, taken in a trial of Ad26.COV2.S vaccine versus placebo. V usage is TRBV9 and J usage is TRBJ2-1; perhaps TRBD1 as D (6 bases). DNA of the CDR3: TGTGCCAGCAGCGTAGAAAGTGACAGGAATGAGCAGTTCTTC. Protein: CASSVESDRNEQFF.